Sequencing of this T cell receptor beta chain was carried out in a study of T cell responses to AZD1222 COVID-19 vaccine. The study's findings and limits: Most donors were white British, females outnumbered males, and clonal diversity was possibly underestimated. Baseline testing showed seropositivity in only a handful of AZD1222 recipients. Repertoire collection took place solely once the T cell response had peaked. Spike-specific TCR breadth and depth grew following two AZD1222 doses.

To note about this clone: Its antigen is still unknown.

CDR3 length: 16 residues. V dropped 1 base and J dropped 3 bases, with 15 bases sitting between them. Germline assignment: CDR1 SEHNR and CDR2 FQNEAQ (reference sequence). Using immunoSEQ multiplex PCR, the repertoire was profiled, and TCRdb retains in-frame clones only, with some absent. The sample shows 150,000 or so clones, roughly nine tenths of them seen only once. The sequence came from an adult in good health. Here the sequenced sample was peripheral blood, taken on day 0 of AZD1222 vaccination. V gene TRBV7-9 combines with J gene TRBJ2-5, with D possibly TRBD2 on 6 matching bases. The CDR3 loop reads CASSLGGYSGEETQYF. The CDR3, as DNA: TGTGCCAGCAGCTTAGGAGGCTATAGCGGCGAAGAGACCCAGTACTTC. Filled out from reference TRBV7-9 and TRBJ2-5, the complete variable domain reads DTGVSQNPRHKITKRGQNVTFRCDPISEHNRLYWYRQTLGQGPEFLTYFQNEAQLEKSRLLSDRFSAERPKGSFSTLEIQRTEQGDSAMYLCASSLGGYSGEETQYFGPGTRLLVL.